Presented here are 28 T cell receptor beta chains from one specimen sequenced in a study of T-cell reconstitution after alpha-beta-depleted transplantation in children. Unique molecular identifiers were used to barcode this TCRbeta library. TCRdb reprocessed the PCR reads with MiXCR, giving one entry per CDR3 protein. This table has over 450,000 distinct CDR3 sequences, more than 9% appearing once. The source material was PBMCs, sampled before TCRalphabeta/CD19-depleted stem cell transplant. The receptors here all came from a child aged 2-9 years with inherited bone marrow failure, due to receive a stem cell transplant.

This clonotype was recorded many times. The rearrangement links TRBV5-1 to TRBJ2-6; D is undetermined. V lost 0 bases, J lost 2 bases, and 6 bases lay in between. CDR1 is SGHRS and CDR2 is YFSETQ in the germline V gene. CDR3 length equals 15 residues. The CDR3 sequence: CASSLEEAGANVLTF. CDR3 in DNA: TGCGCCAGCAGCTTGGAGGAAGCTGGGGCCAACGTCCTGACTTTC.

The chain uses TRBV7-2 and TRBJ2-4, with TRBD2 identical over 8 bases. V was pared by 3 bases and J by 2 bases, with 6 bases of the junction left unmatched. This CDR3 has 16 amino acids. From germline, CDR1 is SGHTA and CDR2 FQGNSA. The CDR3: CASSLRLAGPKNIQYF. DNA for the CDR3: TGTGCCAGCAGCTTGCGTCTAGCGGGCCCCAAAAACATTCAGTACTTC. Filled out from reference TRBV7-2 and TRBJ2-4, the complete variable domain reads GAGVSQSPSNKVTEKGKDVELRCDPISGHTALYWYRQSLGQGLEFLIYFQGNSAPDKSGLPSDRFSAERTGGSVSTLTIQRTQQEDSAVYLCASSLRLAGPKNIQYFGAGTRLSVL.

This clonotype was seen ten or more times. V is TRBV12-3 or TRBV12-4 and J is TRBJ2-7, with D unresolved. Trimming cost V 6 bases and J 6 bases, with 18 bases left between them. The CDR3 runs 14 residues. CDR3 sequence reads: CASSSFLQFSEQYF. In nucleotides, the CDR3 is TGTGCCAGCAGCTCCTTCCTTCAATTTTCCGAGCAGTACTTC.

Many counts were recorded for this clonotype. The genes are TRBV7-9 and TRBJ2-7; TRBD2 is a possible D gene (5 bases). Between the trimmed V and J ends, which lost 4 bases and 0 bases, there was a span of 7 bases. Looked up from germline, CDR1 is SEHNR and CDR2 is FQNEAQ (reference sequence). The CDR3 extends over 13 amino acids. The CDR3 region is CASSSTSSYEQYF. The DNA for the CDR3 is TGTGCCAGCAGCTCAACTAGCTCCTACGAGCAGTACTTC.

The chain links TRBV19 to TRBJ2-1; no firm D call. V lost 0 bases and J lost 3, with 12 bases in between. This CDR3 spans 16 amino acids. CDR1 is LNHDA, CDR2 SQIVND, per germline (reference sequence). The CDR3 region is CASSIDSVQGYNEQFF. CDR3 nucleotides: TGTGCCAGTAGTATAGATTCCGTCCAAGGCTACAATGAGCAGTTCTTC.

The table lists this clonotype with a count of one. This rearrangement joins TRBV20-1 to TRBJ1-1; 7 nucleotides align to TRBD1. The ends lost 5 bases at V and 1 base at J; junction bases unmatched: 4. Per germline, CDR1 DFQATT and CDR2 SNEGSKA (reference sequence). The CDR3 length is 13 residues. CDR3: CSAPTGENTEAFF. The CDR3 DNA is TGCAGTGCTCCTACAGGGGAGAACACTGAAGCTTTCTTT.

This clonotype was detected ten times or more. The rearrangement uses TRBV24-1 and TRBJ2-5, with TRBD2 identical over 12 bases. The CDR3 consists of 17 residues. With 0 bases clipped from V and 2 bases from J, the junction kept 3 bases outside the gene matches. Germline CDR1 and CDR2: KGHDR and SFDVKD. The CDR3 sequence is CATSDLTSGRQQETQYF. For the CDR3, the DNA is TGTGCCACCAGTGATTTGACTAGCGGGAGGCAACAAGAGACCCAGTACTTC.

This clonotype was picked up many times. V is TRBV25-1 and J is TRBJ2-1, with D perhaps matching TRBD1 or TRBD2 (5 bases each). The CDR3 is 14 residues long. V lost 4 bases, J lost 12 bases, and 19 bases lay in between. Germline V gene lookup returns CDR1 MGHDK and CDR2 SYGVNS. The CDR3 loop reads CASSALLLGTLQFF. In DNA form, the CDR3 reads TGTGCCAGCAGTGCCTTACTCCTTGGGACCCTGCAGTTCTTC.

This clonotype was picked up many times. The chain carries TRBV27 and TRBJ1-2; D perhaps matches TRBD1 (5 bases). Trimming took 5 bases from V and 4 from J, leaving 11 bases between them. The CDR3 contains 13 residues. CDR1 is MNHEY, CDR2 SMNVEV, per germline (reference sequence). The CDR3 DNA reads TGTGCCAGCAGTCACAGGTTTGGCTATGGCTACACCTTC. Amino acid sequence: CASSHRFGYGYTF.

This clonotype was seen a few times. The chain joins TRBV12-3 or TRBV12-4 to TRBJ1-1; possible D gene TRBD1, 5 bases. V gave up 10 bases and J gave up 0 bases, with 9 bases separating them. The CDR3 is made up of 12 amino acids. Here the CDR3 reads CATGTVNTEAFF. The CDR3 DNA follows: TGTGCCACCGGGACGGTGAACACTGAAGCTTTCTTT.

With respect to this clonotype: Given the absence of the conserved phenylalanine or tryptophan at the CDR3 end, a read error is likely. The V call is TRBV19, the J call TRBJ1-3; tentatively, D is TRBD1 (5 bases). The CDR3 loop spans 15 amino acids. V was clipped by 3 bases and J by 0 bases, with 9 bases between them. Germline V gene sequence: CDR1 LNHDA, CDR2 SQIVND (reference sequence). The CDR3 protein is CASSIQGTSGNTIYV. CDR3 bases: TGTGCCAGTAGTATCCAGGGCACCTCTGGAAACACCATATATGTT.

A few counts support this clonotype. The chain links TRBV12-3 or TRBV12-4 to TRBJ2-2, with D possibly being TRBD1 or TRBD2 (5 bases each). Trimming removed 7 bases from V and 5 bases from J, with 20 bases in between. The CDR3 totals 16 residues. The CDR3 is CASMKHNNRRTGELFF. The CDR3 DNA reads TGTGCCAGCATGAAACACAATAACAGGAGGACCGGGGAGCTGTTTTTT.

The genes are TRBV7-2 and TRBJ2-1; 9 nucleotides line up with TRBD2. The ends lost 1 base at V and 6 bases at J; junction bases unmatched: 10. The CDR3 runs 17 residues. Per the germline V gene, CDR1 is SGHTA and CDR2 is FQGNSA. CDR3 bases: TGTGCCAGCAGCTTAGGGGCTAGCGGGGCTGGGCGCAATGAGCAGTTCTTC. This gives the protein CASSLGASGAGRNEQFF.

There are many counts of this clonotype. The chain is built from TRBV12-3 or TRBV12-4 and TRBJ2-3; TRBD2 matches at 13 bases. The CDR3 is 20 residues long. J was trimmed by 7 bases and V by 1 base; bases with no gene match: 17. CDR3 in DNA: TGTGCCAGCAGTTTAGGGAGACTAGCGGGAGGAAAGCAAGCAGCAAATACGCAGTATTTT. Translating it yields CASSLGRLAGGKQAANTQYF.

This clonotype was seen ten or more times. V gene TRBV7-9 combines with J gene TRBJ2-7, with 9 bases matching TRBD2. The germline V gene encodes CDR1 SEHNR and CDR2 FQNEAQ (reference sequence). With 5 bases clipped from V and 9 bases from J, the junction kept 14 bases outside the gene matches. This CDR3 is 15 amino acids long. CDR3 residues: CASSPPDLAGRLQYF. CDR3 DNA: TGTGCCAGCAGCCCCCCGGATCTAGCGGGGCGATTGCAGTACTTC.

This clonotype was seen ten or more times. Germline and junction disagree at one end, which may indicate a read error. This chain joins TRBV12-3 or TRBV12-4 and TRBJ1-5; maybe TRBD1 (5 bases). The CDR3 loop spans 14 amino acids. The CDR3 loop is CASSPGQGNQPQHF. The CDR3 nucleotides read TGCGCCAGCAGCCCCGGACAAGGCAATCAGCCCCAGCATTTT.

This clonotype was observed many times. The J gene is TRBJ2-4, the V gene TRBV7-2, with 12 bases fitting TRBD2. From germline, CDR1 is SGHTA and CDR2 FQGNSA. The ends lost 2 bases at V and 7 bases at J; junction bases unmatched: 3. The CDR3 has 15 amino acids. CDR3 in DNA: TGTGCCAGCAGCTTAACTAGCGGGAGGTTGAACATTCAGTACTTC. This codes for CASSLTSGRLNIQYF.

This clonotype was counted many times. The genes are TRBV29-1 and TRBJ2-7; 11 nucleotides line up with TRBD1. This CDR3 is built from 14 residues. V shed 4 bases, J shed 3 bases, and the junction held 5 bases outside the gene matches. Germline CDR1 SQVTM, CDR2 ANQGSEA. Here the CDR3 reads CSVVGGQGGYEQYF. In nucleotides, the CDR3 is TGCAGCGTTGTGGGGGGACAGGGGGGCTACGAGCAGTACTTC.

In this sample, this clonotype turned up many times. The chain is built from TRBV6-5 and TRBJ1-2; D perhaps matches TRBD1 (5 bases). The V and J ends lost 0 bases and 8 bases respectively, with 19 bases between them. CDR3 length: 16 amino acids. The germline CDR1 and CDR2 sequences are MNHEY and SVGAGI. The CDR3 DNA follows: TGTGCCAGCAGTTACTCGCTAGGGGAGTATAGAGAGGGCTACACCTTC. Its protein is CASSYSLGEYREGYTF.

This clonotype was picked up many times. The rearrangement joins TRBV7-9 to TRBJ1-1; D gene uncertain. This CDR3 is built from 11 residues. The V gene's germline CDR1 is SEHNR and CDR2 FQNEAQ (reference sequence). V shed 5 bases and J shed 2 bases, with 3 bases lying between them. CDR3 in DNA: TGTGCCAGCAGCGAAAACACTGAAGCTTTCTTT. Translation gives CASSENTEAFF.

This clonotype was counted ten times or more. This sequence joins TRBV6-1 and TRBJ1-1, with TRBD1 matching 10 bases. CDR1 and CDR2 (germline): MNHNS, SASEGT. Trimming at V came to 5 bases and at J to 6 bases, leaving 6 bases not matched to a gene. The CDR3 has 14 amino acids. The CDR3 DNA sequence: TGTGCCAGCAGTCAGACAGGGGGCGTCGCTGAAGCTTTCTTT. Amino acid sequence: CASSQTGGVAEAFF.

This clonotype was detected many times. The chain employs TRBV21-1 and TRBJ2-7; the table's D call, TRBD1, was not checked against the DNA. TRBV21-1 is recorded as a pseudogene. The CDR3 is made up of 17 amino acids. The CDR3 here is CASSKEEGTGGGNEQYF. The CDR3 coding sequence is TGTGCCAGCAGCAAAGAAGAGGGGACAGGGGGTGGCAACGAGCAGTACTTC.

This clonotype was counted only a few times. The CDR3 coding sequence is TGTGCCAGCAACCCGCAGGGGGCCGGAGAGACCCAGTACTTC. Translating it yields CASNPQGAGETQYF. The rearrangement links TRBV7-9 to TRBJ2-5, with 8 bases matching TRBD1. Trimming took 7 bases from V and 4 from J; bases not matched to a gene: 8. CDR3 length equals 14 residues. CDR1 and CDR2 from the germline V gene are SEHNR and FQNEAQ (reference sequence).

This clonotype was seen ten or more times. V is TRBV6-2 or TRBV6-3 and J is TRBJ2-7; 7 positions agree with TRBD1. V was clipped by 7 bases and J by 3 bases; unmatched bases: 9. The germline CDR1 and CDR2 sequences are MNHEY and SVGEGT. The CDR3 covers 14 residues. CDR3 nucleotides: TGTGCCAGCAACCTCCCGCCAGGGGGCTACGAGCAGTACTTC. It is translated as CASNLPPGGYEQYF.

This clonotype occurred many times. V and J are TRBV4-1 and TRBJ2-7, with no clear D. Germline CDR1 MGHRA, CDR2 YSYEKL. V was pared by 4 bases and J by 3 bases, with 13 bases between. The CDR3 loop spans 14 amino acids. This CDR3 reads CASSRGPLIYEQYF. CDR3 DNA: TGCGCCAGCAGCCGAGGTCCCTTAATCTACGAGCAGTACTTC.

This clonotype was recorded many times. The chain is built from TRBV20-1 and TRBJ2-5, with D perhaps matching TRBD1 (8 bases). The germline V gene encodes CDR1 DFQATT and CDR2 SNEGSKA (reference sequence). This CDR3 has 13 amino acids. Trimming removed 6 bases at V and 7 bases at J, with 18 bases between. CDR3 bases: TGCAGTGCGATCGAGGACAGGGAGGGGACCCAGTACTTC. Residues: CSAIEDREGTQYF.

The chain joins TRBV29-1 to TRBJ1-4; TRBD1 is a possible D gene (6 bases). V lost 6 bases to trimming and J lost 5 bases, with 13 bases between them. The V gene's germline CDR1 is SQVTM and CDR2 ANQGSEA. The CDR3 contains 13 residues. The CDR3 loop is CSVLRGTNEKLFF. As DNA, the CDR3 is TGCAGCGTATTAAGGGGGACCAATGAAAAACTGTTTTTT.

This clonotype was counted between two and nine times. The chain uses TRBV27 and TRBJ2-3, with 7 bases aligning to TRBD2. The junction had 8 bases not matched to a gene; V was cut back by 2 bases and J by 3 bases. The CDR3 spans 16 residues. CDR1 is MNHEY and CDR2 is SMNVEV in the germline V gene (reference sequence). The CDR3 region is CASSLTSTSDTDTQYF. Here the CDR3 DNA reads TGTGCCAGCAGTTTAACTTCAACTAGCGATACAGATACGCAGTATTTT.